This T cell receptor (beta chain) was obtained from a study of T cells in women clearing cervical HPV infection. With respect to this clone: The CDR3 end lies 3 residues beyond the end of the read and is filled in from the germline J gene.

All donors had a single incident cervical HPV16 infection, not prevalent. Germline assignment: CDR1 LNHDA and CDR2 SQIVND (reference sequence). The CDR3 length is 13 residues. V was shortened by 5 bases and J by 5 bases, with 11 bases between the two germline ends. Some clones are missing from TCRdb's copy, which holds only in-frame ones; the method was immunoSEQ multiplex PCR. This sample's table reports about 26,000 clones. The sequenced sample consisted of blood buffy coat. This sequence joins TRBV19 and TRBJ2-3; D might be TRBD2 (6 bases). The TCR was taken from a woman aged 18 to 75 with a cervical HPV16 infection that either progressed to CIN3+ or cleared (not recorded which). Partial CDR3 DNA: TGTGCCAGTAGTCCCTGGCGGGGAGATACG. The encoded protein is CASSPWRGDT. The full CDR3 is CASSPWRGDTQYF.